This TCR beta chain appears in the sequencing data of a study of blood T cell repertoires in COVID-19. Study context: Sites in the United States, Italy and Spain provided acute and convalescent COVID-19 samples. The analysed material was cDNA or gDNA that came from T cells, B-cell-depleted T cells, or PBMCs.

V lost 0 bases and J lost 5, with 14 bases in between. From germline, CDR1 is SGDLS and CDR2 YYNGEE. The CDR3 is 16 residues long. Source study methods: Reference gene primer amplification gave estimated nucleated cell counts. This table comes from immunoSEQ multiplex PCR, and its TCRdb copy is limited to in-frame clones, with some not included. V and J calls and clone size come straight from that table; D and trimming were deduced from the DNA. The sample has just under 20,000 clones; about nine tenths are singletons. The chain joins TRBV9 to TRBJ2-2, with a weak D call TRBD2 (7 bases). This TCR was sampled from a human donor in a cohort sampled during active COVID-19. Sequenced input: peripheral blood. CDR3 in DNA: TGTGCCAGCAGCGTAGGTGGGGGGGCTGGAACCGGGGAGCTGTTTTTT. Protein product: CASSVGGGAGTGELFF.